This T cell receptor (beta chain) comes out of a study of cytomegalovirus exposure and HLA in healthy donors. PCR involved 60 Vbeta and 13 Jbeta primers. Assay used: immunoSEQ multiplex PCR; TCRdb lists only in-frame clones, some missing. The sample has roughly 100,000 clones, about three quarters seen once. Germline CDR1 and CDR2: MDHEN and SYDVKM. V was trimmed by 6 bases and J by 7 bases, leaving 13 bases between them. The CDR3 totals 14 residues. A note on this clone: What it binds is unknown.

Study-level findings and limits: The authors listed 150 or so TCR beta chains as cytomegalovirus-associated. Across donors, sequencing depth was assumed by presence/absence analyses to be roughly uniform. An analysis done earlier found most TCR beta V segments productive about 87% or about 30% of the time. Researchers left out some V segments, among them TRBV6-2 and TRBV6-3, as indistinguishable.

The sequence derives from a boy between 10 and 17 years old in good health and CMV-seronegative. Source material: PBMCs. The chain joins TRBV28 to TRBJ1-6; D may be TRBD1 (6 bases). The CDR3 DNA reads as TGTGCCAGCAGGGATGGGACAAAAAATTCACCCCTCCACTTT. Translated: CASRDGTKNSPLHF.